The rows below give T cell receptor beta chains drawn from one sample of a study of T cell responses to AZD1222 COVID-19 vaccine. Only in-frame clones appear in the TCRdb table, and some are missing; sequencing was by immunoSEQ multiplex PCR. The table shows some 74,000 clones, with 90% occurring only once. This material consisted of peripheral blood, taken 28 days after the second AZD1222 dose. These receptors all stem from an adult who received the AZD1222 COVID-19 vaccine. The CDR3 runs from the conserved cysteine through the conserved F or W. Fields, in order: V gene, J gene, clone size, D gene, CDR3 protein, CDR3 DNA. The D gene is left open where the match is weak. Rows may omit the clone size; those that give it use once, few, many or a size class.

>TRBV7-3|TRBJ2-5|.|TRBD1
CASSLDRAKGTQYF
TGTGCCAGCAGCCTGGACAGGGCTAAAGGGACCCAGTACTTC
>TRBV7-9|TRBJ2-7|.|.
CASSSPASRDSYEQYF
TGTGCCAGCAGCTCTCCAGCTTCGAGGGACTCCTACGAGCAGTACTTC
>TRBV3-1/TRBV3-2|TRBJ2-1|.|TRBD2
CASSHTGTSSFNEQFF
TGTGCCAGCAGTCACACCGGGACTAGCTCTTTCAATGAGCAGTTCTTC
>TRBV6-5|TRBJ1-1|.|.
CASRAGTKNTEAFF
TGTGCCAGCAGGGCCGGGACAAAGAACACTGAAGCTTTCTTT
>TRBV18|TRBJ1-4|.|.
CASSPQGGEKLFF
TGTGCCAGCTCACCACAGGGAGGGGAAAAACTGTTTTTT
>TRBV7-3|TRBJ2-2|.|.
CAPNSTALQEELFF
TGTGCACCTAACAGTACCGCACTACAAGAGGAGCTGTTTTTT
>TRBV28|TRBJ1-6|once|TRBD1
CASSPRTGLYNSPLHF
TGTGCCAGCAGCCCCAGGACAGGACTATATAATTCACCCCTCCACTTT
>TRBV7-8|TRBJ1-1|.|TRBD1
CASSHRRGGLPPVEAFF
TGTGCCAGCAGCCACCGAAGAGGGGGCCTTCCCCCAGTAGAAGCTTTCTTT
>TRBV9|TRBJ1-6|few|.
CASGPLNSPLHF
TGTGCCTCGGGGCCTCTTAATTCACCCCTCCACTTT
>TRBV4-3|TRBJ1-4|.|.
CASSQDVGRMEKLFF
TGCGCCAGCAGCCAAGACGTGGGTAGGATGGAAAAACTGTTTTTT
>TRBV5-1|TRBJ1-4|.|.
CASSPLGGVGLNEKLFF
TGCGCCAGCAGCCCTCTGGGCGGGGTGGGCCTTAATGAAAAACTGTTTTTT
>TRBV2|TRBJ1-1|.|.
CASTSLYTEAFF
TGTGCCAGCACCTCGCTTTACACTGAAGCTTTCTTT
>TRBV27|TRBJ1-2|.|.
CASSLRQGVWGYTF
TGTGCCAGCAGTTTAAGGCAGGGCGTCTGGGGCTACACCTTC
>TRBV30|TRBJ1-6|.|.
CAWSRSSGPLHF
TGTGCCTGGAGTCGATCCTCGGGTCCCCTCCACTTT
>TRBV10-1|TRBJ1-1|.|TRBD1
CASPNRTGRTEAFF
TGCGCCAGCCCTAATCGGACAGGGCGGACTGAAGCTTTCTTT
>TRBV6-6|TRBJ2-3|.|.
CASSPPLRDGELYF
TGTGCCAGCAGTCCTCCCCTTCGGGACGGAGAGTTATATTTT
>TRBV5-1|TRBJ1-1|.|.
CASSAGNRANTEAFF
TGCGCCAGCAGCGCGGGTAACAGGGCGAACACTGAAGCTTTCTTT
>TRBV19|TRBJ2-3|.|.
CASSIDGVRSSTDTQYF
TGTGCCAGTAGTATAGATGGGGTAAGGTCTAGCACAGATACGCAGTATTTT
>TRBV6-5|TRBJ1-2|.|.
CASSSTYGYTF
TGTGCCAGCAGTTCTACCTATGGCTACACCTTC
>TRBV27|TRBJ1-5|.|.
CASSFVGSNQPQHF
TGTGCCAGCAGTTTTGTAGGTAGCAATCAGCCCCAGCATTTT
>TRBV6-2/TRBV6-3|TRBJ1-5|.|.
CASSYSSGNQPQHF
TGTGCCAGCAGTTACTCGTCAGGGAATCAGCCCCAGCATTTT
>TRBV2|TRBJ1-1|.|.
CASSVKVNTEAFF
TGTGCCAGCAGTGTCAAAGTTAACACTGAAGCTTTCTTT
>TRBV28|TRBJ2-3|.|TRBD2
CASSLSGGGAKDTQYF
TGTGCCAGCAGTTTATCTGGCGGGGGGGCAAAAGATACGCAGTATTTT
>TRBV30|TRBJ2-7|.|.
CAWRTAYEQYF
TGTGCCTGGAGAACAGCTTACGAGCAGTACTTC
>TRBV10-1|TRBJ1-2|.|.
CASSEDDRRHGYTF
TGCGCCAGCAGTGAGGATGACAGGAGACATGGCTACACCTTC
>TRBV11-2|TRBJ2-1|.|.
CASSLMTAYNEQFF
TGTGCCAGCAGCTTGATGACAGCCTACAATGAGCAGTTCTTC
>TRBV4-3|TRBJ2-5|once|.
CASSQGPVITGAAETQYF
TGCGCCAGCAGCCAAGGCCCGGTTATAACGGGGGCCGCAGAGACCCAGTACTTC
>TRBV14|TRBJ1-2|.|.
CASSLNVNYGYTF
TGTGCCAGCAGCCTTAACGTGAACTATGGCTACACCTTC
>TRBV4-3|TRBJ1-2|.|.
CASSQDSDTPYGYTF
TGCGCCAGCAGCCAAGACTCAGATACCCCTTATGGCTACACCTTC
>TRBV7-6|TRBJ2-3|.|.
CASSLGNFDTQYF
TGTGCCAGCAGCTTAGGGAATTTCGATACGCAGTATTTT
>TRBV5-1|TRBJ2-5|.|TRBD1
CASSSGTGEQSPAQYF
TGCGCCAGCAGCTCAGGGACAGGGGAACAAAGTCCGGCCCAGTACTTC
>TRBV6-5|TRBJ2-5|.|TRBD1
CASSRRTGAETQYF
TGTGCCAGCAGTCGACGGACAGGGGCAGAGACCCAGTACTTC
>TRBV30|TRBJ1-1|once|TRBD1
CAWSISGRDRAFF
TGTGCCTGGAGTATATCTGGCCGGGACAGAGCTTTCTTT
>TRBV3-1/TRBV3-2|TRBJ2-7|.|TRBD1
CASSHNRGYEQYF
TGTGCCAGCAGCCATAACAGGGGTTACGAGCAGTACTTC
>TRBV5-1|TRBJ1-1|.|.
CASSLEVGDGVEAFF
TGCGCCAGCAGCTTGGAGGTGGGGGACGGGGTTGAAGCTTTCTTT
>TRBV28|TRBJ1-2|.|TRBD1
CASSSQTTGVYGYTF
TGTGCCAGCAGTTCCCAGACTACAGGGGTCTATGGCTACACCTTC
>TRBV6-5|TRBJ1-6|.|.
CASKTETVVPLHF
TGTGCCAGCAAAACCGAAACGGTGGTACCCCTCCACTTT
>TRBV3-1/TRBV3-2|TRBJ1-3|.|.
CASSQDRGWAGNTIYF
TGTGCCAGCAGCCAAGACAGGGGATGGGCTGGAAACACCATATATTTT
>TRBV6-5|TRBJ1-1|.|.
CASSYSNSLMNTEAFF
TGTGCCAGCAGTTACTCGAACAGTCTTATGAACACTGAAGCTTTCTTT
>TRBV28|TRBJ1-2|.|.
CASSLQGVGYTF
TGTGCCAGCAGTCTACAGGGTGTGGGCTACACCTTC
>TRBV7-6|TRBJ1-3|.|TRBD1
CASSYGTAHESGNTIYF
TGTGCCAGCAGCTATGGGACAGCTCACGAGTCTGGAAACACCATATATTTT
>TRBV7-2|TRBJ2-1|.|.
CASSLEVHNEQFF
TGTGCCAGCAGCTTAGAGGTGCACAATGAGCAGTTCTTC
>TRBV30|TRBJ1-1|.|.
CAWRGGVTEAFF
TGTGCCTGGAGAGGGGGTGTTACTGAAGCTTTCTTT
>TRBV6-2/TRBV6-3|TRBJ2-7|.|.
CASSPRRTYEQYF
TGTGCCAGCAGCCCCCGCAGAACCTACGAGCAGTACTTC
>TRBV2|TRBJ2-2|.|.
CASSEASTQTGELFF
TGTGCCAGCAGTGAAGCGTCTACCCAAACCGGGGAGCTGTTTTTT
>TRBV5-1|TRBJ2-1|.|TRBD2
CASQYKGLAVSLLQRDNEQFF
TGCGCCAGCCAGTACAAAGGACTAGCGGTTTCACTCCTCCAAAGGGACAATGAGCAGTTCTTC
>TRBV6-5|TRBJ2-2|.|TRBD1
CASRGGRNTGELFF
TGTGCCAGCAGAGGGGGCCGGAACACCGGGGAGCTGTTTTTT
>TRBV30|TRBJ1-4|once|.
CASQGLGEKLFF
TGTGCCTCACAGGGTCTGGGTGAAAAACTGTTTTTT
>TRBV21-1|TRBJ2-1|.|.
CASSKMRDEQFF
TGTGCCAGCAGCAAAATGAGGGATGAGCAGTTCTTC
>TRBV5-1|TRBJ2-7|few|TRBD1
CASSRDRATYEQYF
TGCGCCAGCAGCCGGGACAGGGCGACCTACGAGCAGTACTTC
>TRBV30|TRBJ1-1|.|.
CAWTGGNTEAFF
TGTGCCTGGACGGGGGGAAACACTGAAGCTTTCTTT
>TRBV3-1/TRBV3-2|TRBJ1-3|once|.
CASSHSGNTIYF
TGTGCCAGCAGCCATAGTGGAAACACCATATATTTT